This entry lists 26 T cell receptor beta chains sequenced from one sample in a study of vaccination and CD4 T cells after COVID-19 (dated by TCRdb to the early 2020s). Per the publication, the treatment or condition label means: roughly 10-day PBMC culture with coronavirus spike peptide pools or control peptides (ViraFEST assay). CD4+ T cells from unexposed donors were collected before the COVID-19 pandemic (2011-2018). The antigens these receptors bind are not known. Receptor amplification or capture employed PCR. Sequencing was carried out with an Illumina iSeq 100. DNA from cultured CD4+ T cells underwent TCR sequencing with the Oncomine TCR Beta short-read assay at the Johns Hopkins FTIC core. TCRdb redid the processing of the public reads, applying fastp at Q25 and MiXCR, and retained in-frame beta chains. Each entry merges the rows of one CDR3 protein and shows their most common DNA and genes. Across this sample there are roughly 7,400 distinct CDR3 sequences, with around 42% seen only once. The ten top clones hold roughly 14% of the sample.

Source material: CD4+ T cells from blood, cultured in vitro. Receptor source: a human donor in good health.

This clonotype has just a few counts. The rearrangement links TRBV7-9 to TRBJ1-2, with D maybe TRBD1 (6 bases). V was pared by 1 base and J by 9 bases, with 12 bases between. The CDR3 length is 13 residues. Germline V gene lookup returns CDR1 SEHNR and CDR2 FQNEAQ (reference sequence). CDR3 nucleotides: TGTGCCAGCAGCTTAGAAGGGGGGGCTAGCTACACCTTC. It encodes CASSLEGGASYTF.

This chain links TRBV19 with TRBJ2-7, with TRBD1 matching over 7 bases. The junction had 13 bases not matched to a gene; V was cut back by 6 bases and J by 2 bases. This CDR3 is built from 16 residues. The germline gives CDR1 LNHDA, CDR2 SQIVND (reference sequence). CDR3 sequence: CASRPTTGIGPYEQYF. CDR3 sequence (DNA): TGTGCCAGTAGACCCACGACAGGGATCGGACCCTACGAGCAGTACTTC.

The chain joins TRBV7-9 to TRBJ2-2; D not resolved. In germline, CDR1 is SEHNR, CDR2 FQNEAQ (reference sequence). The CDR3 spans 13 residues. Trimming stripped 4 bases from V and 2 bases from J, with 5 bases between. The CDR3, as DNA: TGTGCCAGCAGCTCACCAAACACCGGGGAGCTGTTTTTT. Its protein is CASSSPNTGELFF. Filled out from reference TRBV7-9 and TRBJ2-2, the complete variable domain reads DTGVSQNPRHKITKRGQNVTFRCDPISEHNRLYWYRQTLGQGPEFLTYFQNEAQLEKSRLLSDRFSAERPKGSFSTLEIQRTEQGDSAMYLCASSSPNTGELFFGEGSRLTVL.

The chain joins TRBV6-5 to TRBJ2-7; TRBD1 matches 10 bases. Germline loops: CDR1 MNHEY, CDR2 SVGAGI. The ends lost 4 bases at V and 5 bases at J; junction bases unmatched: 8. The CDR3 extends over 15 amino acids. The CDR3 sequence is CASSLPGQGFDEQYF. The CDR3 DNA reads as TGTGCCAGCAGTTTACCGGGACAGGGGTTCGACGAGCAGTACTTC.

This clonotype was seen a handful of times. The chain uses TRBV6-4 and TRBJ2-2, with 12 bases that match TRBD1. Germline CDR1 and CDR2: MRHNA and SNTAGT. The CDR3 has 16 residues. The V segment lost 3 bases and the J segment 6 bases; nucleotides outside the gene matches: 5. CDR3 nucleotides: TGTGCCAGCAGTGATTGGGACAGGGGGCGCGCCGGGGAGCTGTTTTTT. It yields the protein CASSDWDRGRAGELFF.

The V gene is TRBV20-1, the J gene TRBJ1-6, with D perhaps TRBD1 (5 bases). CDR3 length equals 12 residues. The V end was cut by 7 bases, the J end by 10 bases, with 14 bases between. Germline V gene data show CDR1 as DFQATT and CDR2 as SNEGSKA (reference sequence). CDR3: CSGLGGGSPLHF. The CDR3 DNA follows: TGCAGTGGGCTTGGGGGGGGGTCACCCCTCCACTTT.

This clonotype was detected only a few times. The chain has TRBV2 and TRBJ2-7, with 9 bases identical to TRBD1. From germline, CDR1 is SNHLY and CDR2 FYNNEI. This CDR3 region has 12 residues. With V trimmed by 7 bases and J by 6 bases, 4 bases remained unmatched. CDR3 sequence (DNA): TGTGCCAGCACTAAGGACAGGGGCGAGCAGTACTTC. It yields the protein CASTKDRGEQYF.

This clonotype was counted a few times. This sequence joins TRBV6-5 and TRBJ2-1; possible D gene TRBD1, 5 bases. From germline, CDR1 is MNHEY and CDR2 SVGAGI. The CDR3 is 15 residues long. Trimming stripped 0 bases from V and 4 bases from J, with 10 bases between. CDR3: CASSYSGVPYNEQFF. The CDR3 nucleotides read TGTGCCAGCAGTTACTCAGGGGTTCCTTACAATGAGCAGTTCTTC.

This clonotype was seen more than once but under ten times. The CDR3 coding sequence is TGTGCCAGCAGTTACTCCGGCGAGCAGTACTTC. Translation: CASSYSGEQYF. This rearrangement joins TRBV6-5 to TRBJ2-7; no reliable D call. This CDR3 has 11 amino acids. CDR1 MNHEY and CDR2 SVGAGI come from the germline V gene. Trimming removed 0 bases from V and 6 bases from J, with 3 bases in between.

This clonotype was seen only a few times. The chain's CDR3 is CASSPSFDYGYTF. DNA for the CDR3: TGTGCCAGCAGCCCCAGCTTTGACTATGGCTACACCTTC. V is TRBV11-2 and J is TRBJ1-2; D is undetermined. Germline CDR1 and CDR2: SGHAT and FQNNGV. The length of the CDR3 is 13 residues. V was shortened by 5 bases and J by 3 bases, with 10 bases between the two germline ends.

The DNA of the CDR3 is TGTGCCAGCAGCTTGGAGGGGGGGGTCGGCACCGGGGAGCTGTTTTTT. It is translated as CASSLEGGVGTGELFF. The chain employs TRBV5-4 and TRBJ2-2; TRBD2 is a possible D gene (7 bases). V dropped 0 bases and J dropped 4 bases, with 13 bases sitting between them. Per the germline V gene, CDR1 is SGHNT and CDR2 is YYREEE (reference sequence). The CDR3 totals 16 residues.

V is TRBV3-1 and J is TRBJ1-2; TRBD1 matches 10 bases. The CDR3 contains 17 residues. Germline V gives CDR1 LGHDT, CDR2 YNNKEL (reference sequence). V lost 4 bases, J lost 2 bases, and 10 bases stayed unmatched. As DNA, the CDR3 is TGTGCCAGCAGCCTCTCAGAGGGGGGACAGGGGAACTATGGCTACACCTTC. Its translation is CASSLSEGGQGNYGYTF.

The chain is built from TRBV29-1 and TRBJ2-2; D call uncertain. This CDR3 contains 15 residues. Germline V gene data show CDR1 as SQVTM and CDR2 as ANQGSEA. Trimming cost V 4 bases and J 3 bases, with 15 bases left between them. CDR3 DNA sequence: TGCAGCGTTGCAAGAGCCCCTGTGGACACCGGGGAGCTGTTTTTT. Encoded protein: CSVARAPVDTGELFF.

The chain links TRBV27 to TRBJ1-4, with D possibly matching TRBD1 (5 bases). This CDR3 contains 15 residues. V lost 4 bases and J lost 4, with 13 bases in between. The germline CDR1 and CDR2 sequences are MNHEY and SMNVEV (reference sequence). DNA of the CDR3: TGTGCCAGCAGTTCCCTGAAGGGGTTTAATGAAAAACTGTTTTTT. It specifies CASSSLKGFNEKLFF.

Notes on this clonotype: It is likely a read error, because the conserved phenylalanine at the end of the CDR3 is missing. CDR3 amino acids: CASSEGGSHGYTS. DNA of the CDR3: TGTGCCAGCAGTGAAGGAGGGTCCCATGGCTACACCTCC. The chain links TRBV6-1 to TRBJ1-2, with unresolved D. V lost 1 base and J 6 bases, leaving 9 bases between the germline ends. The CDR3 has 13 amino acids. Per germline, CDR1 MNHNS and CDR2 SASEGT.

V gene TRBV11-1 combines with J gene TRBJ2-5; 7 nucleotides agree with TRBD2. The CDR3 runs 16 residues. With 4 bases clipped from V and 5 bases from J, the junction kept 13 bases outside the gene matches. CDR1 SGHAT and CDR2 FQDESV come from the germline V gene (reference sequence). The CDR3 sequence: CASSWRGTGEMETQYF. CDR3 bases: TGTGCCAGCAGCTGGCGGGGGACGGGAGAGATGGAGACCCAGTACTTC.

Sample share makes this clonotype medium-sized. The rearrangement links TRBV6-1 to TRBJ1-1; D is undetermined. The CDR3 is 13 residues long. Germline CDR1 MNHNS, CDR2 SASEGT. With 8 bases removed from V and 1 base from J, the gap between germline ends came to 11 bases. CDR3 DNA: TGTGCCAGCGAGTCGGGTGAGAACACTGAAGCTTTCTTT. Protein: CASESGENTEAFF.

This clonotype was seen a few times. The gene calls are TRBV6-1 and TRBJ2-2; D not resolved. V shed 6 bases and J shed 0 bases, with 11 bases lying between them. Germline V gives CDR1 MNHNS, CDR2 SASEGT. This CDR3 contains 15 residues. CDR3 in amino acids: CASSLRTSNTGELFF. The CDR3, as DNA: TGTGCCAGCAGCCTCCGGACCTCGAACACCGGGGAGCTGTTTTTT.

The chain is built from TRBV27 and TRBJ1-5, with D uncertain. CDR3 length: 12 amino acids. Trimming took off 8 bases at V and 3 bases at J, with 8 bases between the two ends. CDR1 MNHEY and CDR2 SMNVEV come from the germline V gene (reference sequence). CDR3 DNA sequence: TGTGCCAGCGGGCCAGTCAATCAGCCCCAGCATTTT. Amino acid sequence: CASGPVNQPQHF.

The rearrangement joins TRBV4-2 to TRBJ2-1; 8 bases fit TRBD2. Germline V gives CDR1 LGHNA, CDR2 YNFKEQ. After removal of 0 bases from V and 6 bases from J, the junction contained 7 bases not matched to a gene. This CDR3 spans 16 amino acids. Here the CDR3 reads CASSQEQAGALNEQFF. The CDR3 DNA follows: TGTGCCAGCAGCCAAGAGCAAGCGGGGGCCCTCAATGAGCAGTTCTTC.

This clonotype was counted between two and nine times. The chain uses TRBV27 and TRBJ1-6; D gene uncertain. V lost 3 bases, J lost 10 bases, and 7 bases lay in between. Germline lookup yields CDR1 MNHEY and CDR2 SMNVEV (reference sequence). The CDR3 covers 12 residues. The CDR3 loop is CASSFSQSPLHF. In DNA form, the CDR3 reads TGTGCCAGCAGTTTCTCGCAATCACCCCTCCACTTT.

This clonotype was counted a few times. J is TRBJ2-3 and V is TRBV10-1; TRBD1 matches at 9 bases. Losses at the gene ends were 2 bases for V and 9 bases for J; bases not matched to a gene: 0. Per germline, CDR1 WNHNN and CDR2 SYGVQD (reference sequence). This CDR3 has 12 residues. CDR3 DNA: TGCGCCAGCAGTGAGGGACAGGGGACGCAGTATTTT. Its protein product is CASSEGQGTQYF.

This clonotype was seen more than once but under ten times. V usage is TRBV6-1 and J usage is TRBJ2-4; D remains unclear. V lost 10 bases to trimming and J lost 0 bases, with 10 bases between them. The germline V gene has CDR1 MNHNS and CDR2 SASEGT. The length of the CDR3 is 13 residues. The CDR3 nucleotides read TGTGCCACTACTCACCTAGCCAAAAACATTCAGTACTTC. It encodes CATTHLAKNIQYF.

About this clonotype itself: The junction and the germline gene differ at one end; a read error may be behind it. This CDR3 is CASTLGLAGGSRSYNEQFF. In DNA form, the CDR3 reads TGTGCCAGCACCTTAGGGCTAGCGGGGGGGTCCCGCTCCTACAATGAGCAGTTCTTC. The rearrangement uses TRBV11-2 and TRBJ2-1; 12 nucleotides agree with TRBD2. Germline V CDR1 and CDR2: SGHAT, FQNNGV. This CDR3 has 19 residues. The variable domain in full, completed from reference TRBV11-2 and TRBJ2-1, reads EAGVAQSPRYKIIEKRQSVAFWCNPISGHATLYWYQQILGQGPKLLIQFQNNGVVDDSQLPKDRFSAERLKGVDSTLKIQPAKLEDSAVYLCASTLGLAGGSRSYNEQFFGPGTRLTVL.

V is TRBV6-1 and J is TRBJ2-2; possible D gene TRBD1, 6 bases. The germline CDR1 and CDR2 sequences are MNHNS and SASEGT. The germline V and J ends were trimmed by 2 bases and 6 bases, with 13 bases remaining between them. The CDR3 consists of 15 residues. As DNA, the CDR3 is TGTGCCAGCAGTGAATATGGGGGCTCGGCCGGGGAGCTGTTTTTT. Amino acid sequence: CASSEYGGSAGELFF.

This chain uses TRBV6-1 with TRBJ1-1, with a tentative D call TRBD1 (6 bases). CDR1 is MNHNS, CDR2 SASEGT, per germline. Trimming took 6 bases from V and 3 from J, leaving 17 bases between them. The CDR3 consists of 15 residues. The CDR3 sequence: CASRTGRWMDTEAFF. CDR3 bases: TGTGCCAGCAGAACAGGGCGGTGGATGGACACTGAAGCTTTCTTT.